This T cell receptor (beta chain) was sequenced for a study of T cells after yellow fever vaccination. Study in general: Researchers used SMART-Seq v4 Ultra Low Input to prepare fractions that had low cell numbers.

Findings of the study overall: Abundant bulk-derived clonotypes could contaminate FACS-sorted repertoires. Once the booster was given, most primary-vaccination clones reappeared, at roughly 96% for CD4 and roughly 91% for CD8.

The sample holds a few counts of this clonotype. The antigen remains undetermined. V lost 6 bases to trimming and J lost 1 base, with 15 bases between them. Germline lookup yields CDR1 MNHEY and CDR2 SMNVEV (reference sequence). The CDR3 sequence is 16 residues long. UMIs were added to TCR cDNA along with a universal primer site when it was made by 5'RACE template switching. TCRdb independently ran MiXCR on the 5' RACE reads; one entry per CDR3 protein. The table records hundreds of thousands of distinct CDR3 sequences, roughly an eighth of them present only once. The J gene is TRBJ2-2, the V gene TRBV27; D assignment may be TRBD1 or TRBD2 (6 bases each). This material consisted of CD4+ T cells sorted from PBMCs, taken 15 days after the yellow fever booster vaccination. The source of this sequence is a man aged 18 to 35 who received the YFV17D yellow fever vaccine. For the CDR3, the DNA is TGTGCCAGCAGCCGTGTGGGGGGCCGGAACACCGGGGAGCTGTTTTTT. Translation gives CASSRVGGRNTGELFF.